This T cell receptor beta chain was sequenced for a study of T cell responses to AZD1222 COVID-19 vaccine. Whole-study findings and limits: The donor cohort was predominantly white British with a female majority, and clonal diversity may have been underestimated.

TCRdb keeps only in-frame clones here, not all; method: immunoSEQ multiplex PCR. This table has 150,000 to 200,000 clones, more than 85% appearing once. With respect to this clone: Its antigen is currently unknown.

Unmatched junction bases numbered 12, after V lost 7 bases and J lost 5 bases. Germline CDR1 reads LNHDA; CDR2 reads SQIVND (reference sequence). The CDR3 sequence is 16 residues long. The sample here was peripheral blood, taken on day 0 of AZD1222 vaccination. The rearrangement joins TRBV19 to TRBJ1-2, with 11 positions matching TRBD1. The sequence derives from an adult in good health. This CDR3 reads CASTADRGPERYGYTF. CDR3 in DNA: TGTGCCAGTACCGCGGACAGGGGGCCAGAGAGATATGGCTACACCTTC.